This TCR beta chain was found in a study of T cell responses to AZD1222 COVID-19 vaccine. Regarding the study as a whole: The CD4 TCRs associated with vaccination extended across spike and predominated at 160-218 and 743-854. Clonal diversity was possibly underestimated, and white British individuals and females predominated among donors. Rises in breadth and depth of Spike-specific TCRs came after two AZD1222 doses. Repertoires were obtained only post-peak T cell response.

Produced via immunoSEQ multiplex PCR; TCRdb's table is partial and in-frame only. This sample has under 130,000 clones; roughly 90% occur once, and the top ten carry 0.95% to 1.5%. A remark on this clone: No antigen is known for it.

Per the germline V gene, CDR1 is MGHDK and CDR2 is SYGVNS. The ends were cut back, 4 bases at V and 6 bases at J, with 16 bases in the middle. The CDR3 consists of 14 residues. The sequences come from peripheral blood, collected on day 0 of AZD1222 vaccination. This TCR was recovered from an adult in good health. The V gene is TRBV25-1, the J gene TRBJ2-7, with D hard to call. CDR3 sequence reads: CASSGERPFSEQYF. The CDR3 nucleotides are TGTGCCAGCAGTGGAGAAAGACCCTTCAGCGAGCAGTACTTC.